This TCR beta chain is drawn from a study of patients and donors after allogeneic stem cell transplantation. Trimming took off 4 bases at V and 2 bases at J, with 11 bases between the two ends. Germline CDR1 KGHSH, CDR2 LQKENI. The CDR3 contains 14 residues. TCRdb redid the calling of the RT-PCR reads with MiXCR, one entry per CDR3 protein. The table shows some 960,000 distinct CDR3 sequences, with about a sixth occurring only once. The sequence was obtained from a human donor who was either an allogeneic HSCT recipient or a stem cell or donor lymphocyte infusion donor (not recorded which). It is not recorded whose cells these are; they may come from a transplant donor. This chain uses TRBV18 with TRBJ1-2; D is uncertain. Sequencing was done on a sample of blood, either unsorted or a sorted T cell fraction (not recorded which). The CDR3 DNA reads as TGTGCCAGCTCACTCACCGTCCAGAACTATGGCTACACCTTC. This encodes CASSLTVQNYGYTF.